The source of this TCR beta chain is a study of early T cells in non-severe SARS-CoV-2 infection (dated by TCRdb to the early 2020s). Background for the entire study: TCR sequencing used bulk RNA from unsorted whole blood, so alpha and beta chains could not be paired.

What the study reported, not specific to this receptor: VDJdb matching was skewed toward anti-spike CD8 responses, so virus-specific expansions were likely underestimated and private and CD4 specificities were missed.

Set within a cohort of healthcare workers in London, UK, this nested case-control study involved weekly PCR testing of nasopharyngeal swabs along with blood sampling. Healthcare workers were recruited between 23 and 31 March 2020, during the week of the UK lockdown, and were followed weekly for up to about 15 weeks. From the germline V gene (reference sequence), CDR1 is SEHNR and CDR2 is FQNEAQ. A distance of 15 bases separates the germline ends of V and J, which lose 5 bases and 5 bases respectively. The CDR3, from cysteine to phenylalanine, totals 14 residues. The entry retains the CDR3 DNA only, 42 bases that are in frame from base 1. In this sample, this clonotype turned up a few times. What antigen it recognizes has not been identified. No base quality values were provided; no much bigger clone lies one nucleotide off. The library was obtained by 5' RACE. The instrument was a NextSeq 500. Unique molecular identifiers were attached to individual cDNA molecules in the TCR library protocol so that sequencing error and PCR bias could be corrected. TCR alpha and beta chains were both sequenced, and the abundances of alpha and beta sequences in each sample were closely correlated with each other. Concerning the study's data processing: Decombinator V4 was used to annotate TCR sequences for V gene, J gene and CDR3. TCRs were defined as expanded if a significant change between any two time points was detected under a Poisson model with p below 0.0001. TCR abundances were normalised to the total number of TCRs sequenced per sample and expressed as counts per million. MAIT TCRs were defined by TRAV1-2 paired with TRAJ12, TRAJ20 or TRAJ33, and iNKT TCRs by TRAV10 paired with TRAJ18. VDJdb, accessed on 1 November 2021, was searched for TCRs annotated for CMV, EBV and SARS-CoV-2, and TCRs annotated for more than one antigen were excluded. The public reads were quality trimmed at Q25 with fastp and then assembled into clones with MiXCR by TCRdb, keeping productive beta chains. Each entry merges the rows of one CDR3 protein and shows their most common DNA and genes. These V and J calls are TCRdb output, not the study's own analysis. This sample comprises tens of thousands of distinct CDR3 sequences, approximately 10% of them detected only once. Less than 3.5% of the sample goes to the ten largest clones.

This chain joins TRBV7-9 to TRBJ2-5, and the D gene may be TRBD1, 6 bases matching. The sample in question was whole blood, obtained at baseline. The TCR was taken from an adult who was a healthcare worker with PCR-confirmed SARS-CoV-2 infection or an uninfected control (not recorded which). The bases are TGTGCCAGCAGCCCGCGAGAGGGGGAGGAGACCCAGTACTTC. Its amino acids are CASSPREGEETQYF.